One sample yielded the 8 T cell receptor beta chains listed below, sequenced in a study of OX40 agonist ivuxolimab in advanced cancers. Here immunoSEQ multiplex PCR was the method, and the copy in TCRdb shows in-frame clones only, minus some. Of roughly 79,000 clones in the sample, approximately 84% were seen once. The sequencing here drew on CD4+ or CD8+ T cells sorted from blood, taken in a trial of the OX40 agonist ivuxolimab. Receptors were obtained from an adult with an advanced solid tumor such as melanoma, head and neck, liver or kidney cancer.

This chain joins TRBV19 and TRBJ2-2; D gene uncertain. V lost 5 bases and J 5 bases, leaving 9 bases between the germline ends. Germline V gene data show CDR1 as LNHDA and CDR2 as SQIVND (reference sequence). CDR3 size: 13 residues. The DNA for the CDR3 is TGTGCCAGTAGTTTCAGGAATACCGGGGAGCTGTTTTTT. Encoded protein: CASSFRNTGELFF. The variable domain in full, with the rest retrieved from reference TRBV19 and TRBJ2-2, is DGGITQSPKYLFRKEGQNVTLSCEQNLNHDAMYWYRQDPGQGLRLIYYSQIVNDFQKGDIAEGYSVSREKKESFPLTVTSAQKNPTAFYLCASSFRNTGELFFGEGSRLTVL.

This CDR3 reads CASSRVGRYGYTF. The CDR3 nucleotides read TGTGCCAGCAGTAGGGTAGGGCGCTATGGCTACACCTTC. The chain combines TRBV28 with TRBJ1-2; D is undetermined. V was cut by 5 bases and J by 4 bases, with 11 bases left in between. CDR3 size: 13 residues. Germline V gives CDR1 MDHEN, CDR2 SYDVKM.

This rearrangement joins TRBV19 to TRBJ1-5; TRBD1 aligns across 7 bases. Looked up from germline, CDR1 is LNHDA and CDR2 is SQIVND (reference sequence). The CDR3 contains 18 residues. The V and J ends lost 5 bases and 4 bases, in that order; junction bases with no gene match: 17. CDR3 residues: CASSVPVDRIRGNQPQHF. CDR3 sequence (DNA): TGTGCCAGTAGTGTCCCAGTGGACAGGATCCGGGGTAATCAGCCCCAGCATTTT. The full variable domain, in which reference TRBV19 and TRBJ1-5 provide the parts outside the CDR3, is DGGITQSPKYLFRKEGQNVTLSCEQNLNHDAMYWYRQDPGQGLRLIYYSQIVNDFQKGDIAEGYSVSREKKESFPLTVTSAQKNPTAFYLCASSVPVDRIRGNQPQHFGDGTRLSIL.

The chain has TRBV7-2 and TRBJ1-1; 8 bases agree with TRBD1. CDR1 SGHTA and CDR2 FQGNSA come from the germline V gene. This CDR3 is built from 14 residues. Trimming removed 1 base from V and 8 bases from J; junction bases left unmatched: 6. This chain's CDR3 is CASSLGPGQGEAFF. CDR3 coding DNA: TGTGCCAGCAGCTTAGGCCCTGGACAGGGAGAAGCTTTCTTT.

The V and J genes are TRBV28 and TRBJ2-1, with 10 bases identical to TRBD2. The CDR3 consists of 16 residues. In germline, CDR1 is MDHEN, CDR2 SYDVKM. The junction had 12 bases not matched to a gene; V was cut back by 6 bases and J by 7 bases. The DNA for the CDR3 is TGTGCCAGCAGCCACCAGCGGGAGGGCCCTCGGAATGAGCAGTTCTTC. This sequence encodes CASSHQREGPRNEQFF.

The V gene is TRBV5-8, the J gene TRBJ1-1, with TRBD1 matching 7 bases. The junction had 12 bases not matched to a gene; V was cut back by 2 bases and J by 5 bases. This CDR3 contains 16 residues. From germline, CDR1 is SGHTS and CDR2 YDEGEE. The CDR3 loop reads CASSFPGKGARTEAFF. The CDR3 DNA reads TGTGCCAGCAGCTTTCCCGGGAAGGGGGCGCGGACTGAAGCTTTCTTT.

The chain carries TRBV2 and TRBJ1-1; no firm D call. Per germline, CDR1 SNHLY and CDR2 FYNNEI. The CDR3 loop spans 15 amino acids. The V gene lost 0 bases and the J gene lost 7 bases, with 15 bases spanning the gap. The CDR3 region has the DNA TGTGCCAGCAGTGAAGCTATGGTAGGGCGAGGTGAAGCTTTCTTT. Translated: CASSEAMVGRGEAFF. Looking up the rest from reference TRBV2 and TRBJ1-1 gives the full variable domain: EPEVTQTPSHQVTQMGQEVILRCVPISNHLYFYWYRQILGQKVEFLVSFYNNEISEKSEIFDDQFSVERPDGSNFTLKIRSTKLEDSAMYFCASSEAMVGRGEAFFGQGTRLTVV.

The rearrangement joins TRBV5-8 to TRBJ1-2; D not resolved. V lost 6 bases, J lost 1 base, and 13 bases lay in between. Germline loops: CDR1 SGHTS, CDR2 YDEGEE. CDR3 size: 14 residues. CDR3 in amino acids: CASILGRNNYGYTF. In DNA form, the CDR3 reads TGTGCCAGCATCCTAGGACGGAATAACTATGGCTACACCTTC.